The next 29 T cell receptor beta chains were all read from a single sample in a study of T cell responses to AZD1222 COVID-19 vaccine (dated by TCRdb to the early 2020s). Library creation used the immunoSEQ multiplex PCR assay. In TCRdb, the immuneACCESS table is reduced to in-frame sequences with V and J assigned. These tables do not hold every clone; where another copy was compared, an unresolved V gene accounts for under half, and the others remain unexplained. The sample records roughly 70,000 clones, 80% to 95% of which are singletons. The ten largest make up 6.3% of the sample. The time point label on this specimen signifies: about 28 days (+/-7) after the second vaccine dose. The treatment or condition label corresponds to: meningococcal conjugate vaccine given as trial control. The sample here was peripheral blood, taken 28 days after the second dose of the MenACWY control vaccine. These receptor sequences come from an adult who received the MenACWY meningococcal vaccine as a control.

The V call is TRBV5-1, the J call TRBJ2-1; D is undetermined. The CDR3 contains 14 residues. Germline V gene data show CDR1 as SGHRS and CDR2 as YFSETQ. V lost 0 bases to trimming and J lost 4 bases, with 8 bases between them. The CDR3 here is CASSLGADYNEQFF. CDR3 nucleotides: TGCGCCAGCAGCTTGGGGGCGGATTACAATGAGCAGTTCTTC.

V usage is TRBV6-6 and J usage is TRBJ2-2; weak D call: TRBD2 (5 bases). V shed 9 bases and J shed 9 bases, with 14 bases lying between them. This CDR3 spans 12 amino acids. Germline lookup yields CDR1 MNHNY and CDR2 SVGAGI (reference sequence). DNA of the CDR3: TGTGCCAGTAGCGTCCGGGGTCGGGAGCTGTTTTTT. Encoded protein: CASSVRGRELFF.

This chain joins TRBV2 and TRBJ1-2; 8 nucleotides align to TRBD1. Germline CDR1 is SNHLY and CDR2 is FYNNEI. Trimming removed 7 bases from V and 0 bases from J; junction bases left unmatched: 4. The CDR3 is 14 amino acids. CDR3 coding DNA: TGTGCCAGCAAAACAGGGGGTGCTAACTATGGCTACACCTTC. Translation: CASKTGGANYGYTF.

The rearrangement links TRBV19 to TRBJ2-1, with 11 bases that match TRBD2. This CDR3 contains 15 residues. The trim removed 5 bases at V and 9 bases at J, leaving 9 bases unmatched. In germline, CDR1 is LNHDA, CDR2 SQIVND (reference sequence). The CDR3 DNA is TGTGCCAGTAGTTACAGCCTAGCGGGAGGCCCTGAGCAGTTCTTC. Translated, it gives CASSYSLAGGPEQFF.

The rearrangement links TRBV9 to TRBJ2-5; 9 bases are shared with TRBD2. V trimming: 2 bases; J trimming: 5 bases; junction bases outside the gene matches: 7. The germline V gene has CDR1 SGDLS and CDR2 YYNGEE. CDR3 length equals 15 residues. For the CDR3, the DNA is TGTGCCAGCAGCGTTGGGGGACTAGCTATGGAGACCCAGTACTTC. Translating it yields CASSVGGLAMETQYF. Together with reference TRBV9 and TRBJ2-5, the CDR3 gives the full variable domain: DSGVTQTPKHLITATGQRVTLRCSPRSGDLSVYWYQQSLDQGLQFLIQYYNGEERAKGNILERFSAQQFPDLHSELNLSSLELGDSALYFCASSVGGLAMETQYFGPGTRLLVL.

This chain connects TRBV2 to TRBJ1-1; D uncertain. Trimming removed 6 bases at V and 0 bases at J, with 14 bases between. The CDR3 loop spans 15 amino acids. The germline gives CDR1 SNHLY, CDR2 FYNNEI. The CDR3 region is CASSALRAVNTEAFF. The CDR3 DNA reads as TGTGCCAGCAGCGCATTGCGGGCGGTGAACACTGAAGCTTTCTTT. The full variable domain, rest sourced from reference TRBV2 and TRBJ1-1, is EPEVTQTPSHQVTQMGQEVILRCVPISNHLYFYWYRQILGQKVEFLVSFYNNEISEKSEIFDDQFSVERPDGSNFTLKIRSTKLEDSAMYFCASSALRAVNTEAFFGQGTRLTVV.

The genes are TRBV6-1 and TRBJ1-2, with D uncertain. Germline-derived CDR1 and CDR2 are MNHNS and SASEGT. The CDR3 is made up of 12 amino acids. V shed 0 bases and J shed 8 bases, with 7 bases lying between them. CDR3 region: CASSEATGGYTF. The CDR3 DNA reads TGTGCCAGCAGTGAAGCGACGGGGGGCTACACCTTC.

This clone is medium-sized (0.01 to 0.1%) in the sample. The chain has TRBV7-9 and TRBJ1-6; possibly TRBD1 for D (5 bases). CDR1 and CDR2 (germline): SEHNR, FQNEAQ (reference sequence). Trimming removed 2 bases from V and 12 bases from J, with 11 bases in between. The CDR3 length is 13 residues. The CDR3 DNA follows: TGTGCCAGCAGCTTACGGGACCGTTTACCCCTCCACTTT. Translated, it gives CASSLRDRLPLHF.

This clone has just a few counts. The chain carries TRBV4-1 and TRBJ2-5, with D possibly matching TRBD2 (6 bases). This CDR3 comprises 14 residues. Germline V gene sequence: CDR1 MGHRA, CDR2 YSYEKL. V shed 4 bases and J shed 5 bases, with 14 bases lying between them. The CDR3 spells CASSLSRRVETQYF. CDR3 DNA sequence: TGCGCCAGCAGCCTCTCAAGGAGGGTGGAGACCCAGTACTTC.

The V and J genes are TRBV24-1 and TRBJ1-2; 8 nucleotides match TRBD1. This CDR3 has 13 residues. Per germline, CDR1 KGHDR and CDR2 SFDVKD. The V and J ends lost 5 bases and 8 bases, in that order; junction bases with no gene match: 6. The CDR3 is CATSGAGGEGYTF. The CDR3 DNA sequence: TGTGCCACCAGTGGGGCAGGGGGCGAAGGCTACACCTTC.

The CDR3 sequence: CASSRDPYEQYF. CDR3 DNA: TGTGCCAGCAGCAGGGACCCCTACGAGCAGTACTTC. The chain joins TRBV27 to TRBJ2-7, with D possibly being TRBD1 or TRBD2 (5 bases each). The V and J ends lost 6 bases and 2 bases respectively, with 8 bases between them. Per germline, CDR1 MNHEY and CDR2 SMNVEV (reference sequence). The CDR3 has 12 residues.

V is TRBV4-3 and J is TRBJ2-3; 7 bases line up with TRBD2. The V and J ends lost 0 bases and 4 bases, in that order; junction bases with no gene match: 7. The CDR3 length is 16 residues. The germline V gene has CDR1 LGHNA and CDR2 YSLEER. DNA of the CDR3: TGCGCCAGCAGCCAAGATTGGGGCGGGAGCGCAGATACGCAGTATTTT. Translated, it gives CASSQDWGGSADTQYF.

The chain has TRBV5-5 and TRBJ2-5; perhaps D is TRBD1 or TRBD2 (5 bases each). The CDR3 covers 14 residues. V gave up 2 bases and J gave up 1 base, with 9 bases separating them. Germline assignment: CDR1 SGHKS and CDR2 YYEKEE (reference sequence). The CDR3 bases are TGTGCCAGCAGCTTCGGGGACGGCCAAGAGACCCAGTACTTC. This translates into CASSFGDGQETQYF.

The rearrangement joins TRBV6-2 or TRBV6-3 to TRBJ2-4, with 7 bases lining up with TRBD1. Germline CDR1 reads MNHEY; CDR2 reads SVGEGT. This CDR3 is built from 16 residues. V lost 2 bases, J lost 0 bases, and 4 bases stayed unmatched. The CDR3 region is CASSYDRALAKNIQYF. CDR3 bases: TGTGCCAGCAGTTACGACAGGGCTCTAGCCAAAAACATTCAGTACTTC.

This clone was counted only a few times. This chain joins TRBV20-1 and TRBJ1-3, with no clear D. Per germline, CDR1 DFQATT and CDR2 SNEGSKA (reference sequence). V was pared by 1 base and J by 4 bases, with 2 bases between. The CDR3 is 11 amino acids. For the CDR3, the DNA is TGCAGTGCTAGAGGAGGAAACACCATATATTTT. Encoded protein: CSARGGNTIYF.

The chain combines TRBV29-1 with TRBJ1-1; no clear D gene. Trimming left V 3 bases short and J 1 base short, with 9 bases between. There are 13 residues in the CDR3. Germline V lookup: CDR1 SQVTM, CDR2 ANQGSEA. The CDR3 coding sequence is TGCAGCGTTGACGTGACGGGGAACACTGAAGCTTTCTTT. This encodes CSVDVTGNTEAFF.

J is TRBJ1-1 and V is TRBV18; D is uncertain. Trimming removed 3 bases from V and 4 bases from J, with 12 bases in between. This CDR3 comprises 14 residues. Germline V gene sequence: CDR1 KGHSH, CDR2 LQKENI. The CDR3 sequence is CASSPSDGATEAFF. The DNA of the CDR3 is TGTGCCAGCTCACCGTCGGACGGAGCCACTGAAGCTTTCTTT.

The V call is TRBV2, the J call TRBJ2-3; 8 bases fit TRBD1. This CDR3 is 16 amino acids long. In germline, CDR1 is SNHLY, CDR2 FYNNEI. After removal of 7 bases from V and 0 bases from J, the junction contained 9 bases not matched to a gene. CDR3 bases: TGTGCCAGCAAATCATCAGGGGGCACTAGCACAGATACGCAGTATTTT. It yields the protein CASKSSGGTSTDTQYF.

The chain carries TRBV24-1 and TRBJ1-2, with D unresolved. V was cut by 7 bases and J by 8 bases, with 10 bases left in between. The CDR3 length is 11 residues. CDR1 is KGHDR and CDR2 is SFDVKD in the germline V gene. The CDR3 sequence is CATSPGEGYTF. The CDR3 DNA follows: TGTGCCACCAGCCCGGGAGAGGGCTACACCTTC.

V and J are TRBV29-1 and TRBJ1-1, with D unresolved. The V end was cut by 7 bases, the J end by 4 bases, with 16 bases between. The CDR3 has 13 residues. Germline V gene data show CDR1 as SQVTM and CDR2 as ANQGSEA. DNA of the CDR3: TGCAGCGCGGCGGGATGGGAGGGCACTGAAGCTTTCTTT. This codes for CSAAGWEGTEAFF. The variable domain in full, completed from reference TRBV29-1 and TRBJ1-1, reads SAVISQKPSRDICQRGTSLTIQCQVDSQVTMMFWYRQQPGQSLTLIATANQGSEATYESGFVIDKFPISRPNLTFSTLTVSNMSPEDSSIYLCSAAGWEGTEAFFGQGTRLTVV.

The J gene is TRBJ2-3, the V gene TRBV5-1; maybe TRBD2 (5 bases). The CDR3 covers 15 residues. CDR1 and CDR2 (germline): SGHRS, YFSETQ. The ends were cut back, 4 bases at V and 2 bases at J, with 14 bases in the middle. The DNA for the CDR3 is TGCGCCAGCAGCGGTGGTGGCGGGCCCACAGATACGCAGTATTTT. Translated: CASSGGGGPTDTQYF.

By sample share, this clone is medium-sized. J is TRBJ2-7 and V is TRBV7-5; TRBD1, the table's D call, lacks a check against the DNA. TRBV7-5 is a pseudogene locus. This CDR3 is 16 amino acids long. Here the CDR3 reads CVRTLRAGQGTYEQYF. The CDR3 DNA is TGTGTCAGAACCCTAAGGGCAGGACAGGGCACTTACGAGCAGTACTTC.

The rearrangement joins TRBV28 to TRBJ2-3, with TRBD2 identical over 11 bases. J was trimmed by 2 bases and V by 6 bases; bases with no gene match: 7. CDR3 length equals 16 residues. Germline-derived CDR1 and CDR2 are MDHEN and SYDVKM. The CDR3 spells CASRVAGGPNTDTQYF. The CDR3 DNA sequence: TGTGCCAGCAGGGTAGCGGGAGGGCCAAACACAGATACGCAGTATTTT.

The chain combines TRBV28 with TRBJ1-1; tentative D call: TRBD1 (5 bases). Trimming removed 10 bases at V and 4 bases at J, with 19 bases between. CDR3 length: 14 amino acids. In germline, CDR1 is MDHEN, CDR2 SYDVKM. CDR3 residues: CATRAAGLSTEAFF. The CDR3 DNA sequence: TGTGCCACCCGGGCAGCGGGGCTTAGCACTGAAGCTTTCTTT.

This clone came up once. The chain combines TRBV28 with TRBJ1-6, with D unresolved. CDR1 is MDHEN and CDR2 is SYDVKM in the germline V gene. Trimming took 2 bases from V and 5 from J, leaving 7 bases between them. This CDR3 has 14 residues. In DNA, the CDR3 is TGTGCCAGCAGTTTAAGGACCAATAATTCACCCCTCCACTTT. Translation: CASSLRTNNSPLHF.

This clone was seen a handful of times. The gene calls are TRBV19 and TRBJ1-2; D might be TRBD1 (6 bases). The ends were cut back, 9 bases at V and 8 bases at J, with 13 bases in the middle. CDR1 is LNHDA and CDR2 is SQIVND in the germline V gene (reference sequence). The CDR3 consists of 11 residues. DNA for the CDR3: TGTGCCAGCGGGGGCGCTTGGGGCTACACCTTC. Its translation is CASGGAWGYTF. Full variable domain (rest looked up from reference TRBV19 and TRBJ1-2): DGGITQSPKYLFRKEGQNVTLSCEQNLNHDAMYWYRQDPGQGLRLIYYSQIVNDFQKGDIAEGYSVSREKKESFPLTVTSAQKNPTAFYLCASGGAWGYTFGSGTRLTVV.

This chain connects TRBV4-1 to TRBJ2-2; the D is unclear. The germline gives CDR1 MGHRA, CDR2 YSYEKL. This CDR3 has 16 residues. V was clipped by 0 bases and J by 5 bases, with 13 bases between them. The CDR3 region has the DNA TGCGCCAGCAGCCAAGAACTTACGGTATTGACCGGGGAGCTGTTTTTT. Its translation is CASSQELTVLTGELFF.

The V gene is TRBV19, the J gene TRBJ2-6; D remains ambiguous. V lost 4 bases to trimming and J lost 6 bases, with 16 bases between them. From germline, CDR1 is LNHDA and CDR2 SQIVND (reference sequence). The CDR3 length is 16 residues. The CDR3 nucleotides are TGTGCCAGTAGTACCGGACCACGGGCGGAGGCCAACGTCCTGACTTTC. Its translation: CASSTGPRAEANVLTF.

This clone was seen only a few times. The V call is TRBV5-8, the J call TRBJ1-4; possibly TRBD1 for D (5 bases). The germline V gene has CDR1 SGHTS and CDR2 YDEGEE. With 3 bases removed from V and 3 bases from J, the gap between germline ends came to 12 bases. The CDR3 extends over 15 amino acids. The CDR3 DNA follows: TGTGCCAGCAGCTGGGGGAGTATGGCTAATGAAAAACTGTTTTTT. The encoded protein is CASSWGSMANEKLFF.